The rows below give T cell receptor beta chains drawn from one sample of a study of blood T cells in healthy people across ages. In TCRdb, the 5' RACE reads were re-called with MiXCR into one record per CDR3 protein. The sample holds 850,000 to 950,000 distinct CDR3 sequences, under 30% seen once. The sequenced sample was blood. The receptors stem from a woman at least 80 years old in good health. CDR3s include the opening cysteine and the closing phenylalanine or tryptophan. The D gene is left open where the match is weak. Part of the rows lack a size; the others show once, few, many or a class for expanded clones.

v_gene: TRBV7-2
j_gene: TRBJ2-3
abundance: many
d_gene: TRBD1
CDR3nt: TGTGCCAGCAGCTTAGGTCCCGGGACAGGAATCTCCGACACAGATACGCAGTATTTT
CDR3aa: CASSLGPGTGISDTDTQYF

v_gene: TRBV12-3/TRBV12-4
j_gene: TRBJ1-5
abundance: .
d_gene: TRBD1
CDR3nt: TGTGCCAGCAGTCGCCAGGGGGGAAGCAGCAATCAGCCCCAGCATTTT
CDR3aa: CASSRQGGSSNQPQHF

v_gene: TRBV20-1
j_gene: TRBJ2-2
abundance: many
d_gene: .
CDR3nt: TGCAGTGCTAGTACGGGAGTAAACACCGGGGAGCTGTTTTTT
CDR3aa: CSASTGVNTGELFF

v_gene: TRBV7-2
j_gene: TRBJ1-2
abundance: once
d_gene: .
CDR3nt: TGTGCCAGCAGCCCAGCGGGGGTTAACTATGGCTACACCTTC
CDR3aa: CASSPAGVNYGYTF

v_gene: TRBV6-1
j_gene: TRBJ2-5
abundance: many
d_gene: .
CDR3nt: TGTGCCAGCACCGGACACTCCGGGGAGACCCAGTACTTC
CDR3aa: CASTGHSGETQYF

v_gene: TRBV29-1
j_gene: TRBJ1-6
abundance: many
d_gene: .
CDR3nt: TGCAGCGTTGGAACAGGGAATTCACCCCTCCACTTT
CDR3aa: CSVGTGNSPLHF

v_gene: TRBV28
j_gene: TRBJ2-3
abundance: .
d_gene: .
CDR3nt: TGTGCCAGCAGTTTGGCGGGACAAACGCTCACAGATACGCAGTATTTT
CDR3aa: CASSLAGQTLTDTQYF

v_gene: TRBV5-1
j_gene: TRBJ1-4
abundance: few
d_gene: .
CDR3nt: TGCGCCAGCAGTCCGGAGCCAACTAATGAAAAACTGTTTTTT
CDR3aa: CASSPEPTNEKLFF

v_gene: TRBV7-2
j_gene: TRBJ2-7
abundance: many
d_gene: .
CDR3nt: TGTGCCAGCACCCCAGGCGGAGTTCGGAGCTACGAGCAGTACTTC
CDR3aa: CASTPGGVRSYEQYF

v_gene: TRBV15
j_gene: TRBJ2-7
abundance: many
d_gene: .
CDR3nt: TGTGCCACCAGCAGAGCTGGCCTGCCTAGCTCCTACGAGCAGTACTTC
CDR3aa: CATSRAGLPSSYEQYF

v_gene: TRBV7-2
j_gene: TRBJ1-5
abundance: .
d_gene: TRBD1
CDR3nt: TGTGCCAGCAGCCCCTCCGGGACAGGGGGCAGCCAGCCCCGGCATTTT
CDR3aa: CASSPSGTGGSQPRHF

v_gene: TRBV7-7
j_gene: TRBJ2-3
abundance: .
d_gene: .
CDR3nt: TGTGCTAGCAGCTTATATGCGGGGGATACGCAGTATTTT
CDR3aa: CASSLYAGDTQYF

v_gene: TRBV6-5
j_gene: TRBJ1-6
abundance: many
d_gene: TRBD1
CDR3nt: TGTGCCAGCAGTTACGACAGGGCCGGGAATTCACCCCTCCACTTT
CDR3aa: CASSYDRAGNSPLHF

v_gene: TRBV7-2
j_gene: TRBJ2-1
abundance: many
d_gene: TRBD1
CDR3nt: TGTGCCAGCACCGATCCGACAGGGGTACCCTACAATGAGCAGTTCTTC
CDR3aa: CASTDPTGVPYNEQFF

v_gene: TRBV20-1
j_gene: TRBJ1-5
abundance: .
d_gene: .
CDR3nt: TGCAGTGCTAGAGAGGGGGGGCCTAGCAATCAGCCCCAGCATTTT
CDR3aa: CSAREGGPSNQPQHF

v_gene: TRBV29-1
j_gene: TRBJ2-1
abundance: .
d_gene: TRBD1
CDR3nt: TGCAGCGCTCAGGGGGAGAGCTACAATGAGCAGTTCTTC
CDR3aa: CSAQGESYNEQFF

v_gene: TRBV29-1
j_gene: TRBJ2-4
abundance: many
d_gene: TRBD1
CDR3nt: TGCAGCGCGGGACAGGGGATCGGAGCCAAAAACATTCAGTACTTC
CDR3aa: CSAGQGIGAKNIQYF

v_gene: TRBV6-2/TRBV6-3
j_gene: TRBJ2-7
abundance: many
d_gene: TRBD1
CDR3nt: TGTGCCAGCAGGCCGTCCGGGACAGGGAGCTACGAGCAGTACTTC
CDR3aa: CASRPSGTGSYEQYF

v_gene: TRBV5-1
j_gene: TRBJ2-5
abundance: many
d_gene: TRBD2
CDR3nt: TGCGCCAGCAGCTTGGCCGGGGGGGTCCAAGAGACCCAGTACTTC
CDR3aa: CASSLAGGVQETQYF

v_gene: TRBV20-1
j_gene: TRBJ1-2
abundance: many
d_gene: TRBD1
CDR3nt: TGCAGTGCACGGGACAGGTCTTCTAACTATGGCTACACCTTC
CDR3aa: CSARDRSSNYGYTF

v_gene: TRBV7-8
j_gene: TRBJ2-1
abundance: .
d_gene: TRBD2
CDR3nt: TGTGCCAGCAGCTTAACAACTAGCGGGACCAAGCAGTTCTTC
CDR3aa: CASSLTTSGTKQFF

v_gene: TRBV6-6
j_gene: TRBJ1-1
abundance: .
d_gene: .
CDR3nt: TGTGCCAGCAGTTACTCGAGGACCTCGAACACTGAAGCTTTCTTT
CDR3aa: CASSYSRTSNTEAFF

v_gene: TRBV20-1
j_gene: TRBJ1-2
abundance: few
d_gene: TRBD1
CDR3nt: TGCAGTGCTGTGGACAGGGTACTTGGAGGCTACACCTTC
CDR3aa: CSAVDRVLGGYTF